The next 4 T cell receptor beta chains were all read from a single sample in a study of identical twins. TCRdb processed the 5' RACE reads anew with MiXCR; each CDR3 protein has one entry. The sample lists 500,000 to 650,000 distinct CDR3 sequences; under 25% were seen once. These data also formed part of another study, on yellow fever vaccine responses in identical twins.

The source material was CD4+ T cells sorted from blood. These receptors originate from a woman between 18 and 29 years old in good health.

This chain connects TRBV5-1 to TRBJ2-2, with 9 positions matching TRBD2. Trimming at V came to 4 bases and at J to 5 bases, leaving 12 bases not matched to a gene. Looked up from germline, CDR1 is SGHRS and CDR2 is YFSETQ. The CDR3 has 17 amino acids. The CDR3 DNA follows: TGCGCCAGCAGCGGAGGAGGGACTAGCAGAGGAACCGGGGAGCTGTTTTTT. As protein: CASSGGGTSRGTGELFF.

There are a few counts of this clonotype. The J gene is TRBJ2-3, the V gene TRBV10-2, with 10 nucleotides matching TRBD2. V lost 8 bases, J lost 6 bases, and 5 bases stayed unmatched. Germline-derived CDR1 and CDR2 are WSHSY and SAAADI. The length of the CDR3 is 13 residues. The CDR3: CASVLAGADTQYF. CDR3 nucleotides: TGCGCCAGCGTCCTAGCGGGGGCCGATACGCAGTATTTT.

This chain joins TRBV12-3 or TRBV12-4 and TRBJ2-1; 16 positions agree with TRBD2. CDR3 length: 19 residues. J gave up 3 bases and V 8 bases, and 13 bases lay outside the gene matches. This CDR3 reads CASCSPGLAGGGLYNEQFF. As DNA, the CDR3 is TGTGCCAGCTGTTCTCCGGGACTAGCGGGAGGGGGTCTCTACAATGAGCAGTTCTTC.

This clonotype has at least ten counts. The rearrangement uses TRBV15 and TRBJ2-4, with 8 positions matching TRBD2. Germline assignment: CDR1 LNHNV and CDR2 YYDKDF (reference sequence). V shed 6 bases, J shed 3 bases, and the junction held 4 bases outside the gene matches. This CDR3 is built from 14 residues. This CDR3 is CATRPGGGKNIQYF. CDR3 DNA: TGTGCCACCAGGCCGGGGGGGGGCAAAAACATTCAGTACTTC. Full variable domain (missing parts from reference TRBV15 and TRBJ2-4): DAMVIQNPRYQVTQFGKPVTLSCSQTLNHNVMYWYQQKSSQAPKLLFHYYDKDFNNEADTPDNFQSRRPNTSFCFLDIRSPGLGDTAMYLCATRPGGGKNIQYFGAGTRLSVL.